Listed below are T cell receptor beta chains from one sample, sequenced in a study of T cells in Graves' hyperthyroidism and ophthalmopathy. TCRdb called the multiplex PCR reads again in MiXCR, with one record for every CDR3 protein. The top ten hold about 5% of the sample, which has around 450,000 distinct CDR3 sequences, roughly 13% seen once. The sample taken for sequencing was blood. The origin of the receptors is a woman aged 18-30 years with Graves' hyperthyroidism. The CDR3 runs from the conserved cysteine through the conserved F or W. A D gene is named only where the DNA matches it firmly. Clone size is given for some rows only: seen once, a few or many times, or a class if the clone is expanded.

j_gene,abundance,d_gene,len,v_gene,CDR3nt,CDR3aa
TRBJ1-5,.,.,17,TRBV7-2,TGTGCCAGCAGCTTAGTCGATACCTGGGGGGTAAGTCAGCCCCAGCATTTT,CASSLVDTWGVSQPQHF
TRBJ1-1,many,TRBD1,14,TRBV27,TGTGCCAGCAGTTCAGGGGGCCGGACGGCTGAAGCTTTCTTT,CASSSGGRTAEAFF
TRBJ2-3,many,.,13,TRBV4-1,TGCGCCAGCAGCCAAACTCGGGCAGATACGCAGTATTTT,CASSQTRADTQYF
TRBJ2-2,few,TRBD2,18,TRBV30,TGTGCCTGGGGGAACCTGGGACTAGCGGGAGGAGGCACCGGGGAGCTGTTTTTT,CAWGNLGLAGGGTGELFF
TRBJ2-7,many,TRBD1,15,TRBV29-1,TGCAGCGTAAAAGGGGACAGGGGAGGATTGAACGAGCAGTACTTC,CSVKGDRGGLNEQYF
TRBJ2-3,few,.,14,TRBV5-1,TGCGCCAGCGGGCCCGACCCGGGCACAGATACGCAGTATTTT,CASGPDPGTDTQYF
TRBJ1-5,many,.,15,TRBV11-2,TGTGCCAGCAGTTTGGGACAACATAGCAATCAGCCCCAGCATTTT,CASSLGQHSNQPQHF
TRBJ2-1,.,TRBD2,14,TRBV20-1,TGCAGTGCGACCGGGACTAGAGGGCGGAATGAGCAGTTCTTC,CSATGTRGRNEQFF
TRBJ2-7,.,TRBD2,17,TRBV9,TGTGCCAGCAGCGTAACGCCCTCGGCGCGGGAGGGCTACGAGCAGTACTTC,CASSVTPSAREGYEQYF
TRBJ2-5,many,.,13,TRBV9,TGTGCCAGCAGCGTAGGGGAGTGGGAGACCCAGTACTTC,CASSVGEWETQYF
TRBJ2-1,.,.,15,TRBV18,TGTGCCAGCTCACTCCGGGACACCACCTACAATGAGCAGTTCTTC,CASSLRDTTYNEQFF
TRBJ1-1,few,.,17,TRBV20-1,TGCAGTGCCCCCCGGGTCGGGGGGGCAGGGTTGAACACTGAAGCTTTCTTT,CSAPRVGGAGLNTEAFF
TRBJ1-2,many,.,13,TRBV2,TGTGCCAGCAGTGCGGACAGTAACTATGGCTACACCTTC,CASSADSNYGYTF
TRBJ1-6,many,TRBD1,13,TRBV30,TGTGCCAGCCGGACAGGAGGGGCATCACCCCTCCACTTT,CASRTGGASPLHF
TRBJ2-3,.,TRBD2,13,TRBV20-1,TGCAGTGCTCCGGGACTAGCGGCAGATACGCAGTATTTT,CSAPGLAADTQYF
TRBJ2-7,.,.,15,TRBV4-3,TGCGCCAGCAGCCAAGAGGACTTAGGGGCCTACGAGCAGTACTTC,CASSQEDLGAYEQYF
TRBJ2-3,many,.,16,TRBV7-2,TGTGCCAGCAGCCCGCAGGGGGGGACTAGCACAGATACGCAGTATTTT,CASSPQGGTSTDTQYF
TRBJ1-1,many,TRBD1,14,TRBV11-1,TGTGCCAGCAGCTTCAGCGACAGGGTTACTGAAGCTTTCTTT,CASSFSDRVTEAFF
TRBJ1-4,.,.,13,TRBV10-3,TGTGCCATAAAGAGTGGGGGGAACGAAAAACTGTTTTTT,CAIKSGGNEKLFF
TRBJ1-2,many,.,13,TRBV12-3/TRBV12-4,TGTGCCAGCAGCCAGGGGCTTCGGTATGGCTACACCTTC,CASSQGLRYGYTF
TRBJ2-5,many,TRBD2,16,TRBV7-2,TGTGCCAGCAGCGTTGTTGTAGCGGGAGGTTCTGAGACCCAGTACTTC,CASSVVVAGGSETQYF
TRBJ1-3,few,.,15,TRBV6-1,TGTGCCAGCAGTTCCGACGGCAGCTCTGGAAACACCATATATTTT,CASSSDGSSGNTIYF
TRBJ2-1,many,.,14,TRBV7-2,TGTGCCAGCAGCTCCGTCCGGGCCTCAGATGAGCAGTTCTTC,CASSSVRASDEQFF
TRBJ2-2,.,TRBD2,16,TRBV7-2,TGTGCCAGCAGCCCCGACCGCGGGAGAGAGACCGGGGAGCTGTTTTTT,CASSPDRGRETGELFF
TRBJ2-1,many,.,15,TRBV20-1,TGCAGTGCTAGTGGTAGAATAAGCTCCTACAATGAGCAGTTCTTC,CSASGRISSYNEQFF
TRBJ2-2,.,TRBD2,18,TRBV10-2,TGCGCCAGCGAAGTTCTAAGCGGGAGCCCTCCCGGGACCGGGGAGCTGTTTTTT,CASEVLSGSPPGTGELFF
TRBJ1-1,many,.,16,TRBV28,TGTGCCAGCAGGACTGAGTCTTGGGAGGTTCTGAGTGAAGCTTTCTTT,CASRTESWEVLSEAFF
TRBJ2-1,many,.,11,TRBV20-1,TGCAGTCCCAAGGGGGGCGATGAGCAGTTCTTC,CSPKGGDEQFF
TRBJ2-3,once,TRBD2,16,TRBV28,TGTGCCAGCAGTCACACTAGCGGGAGCGACACAGATACGCAGTATTTT,CASSHTSGSDTDTQYF
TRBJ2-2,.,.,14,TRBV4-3,TGCGCCAGCAGCCAAGCAGGGACCTCCGGGGAGCTGTTTTTT,CASSQAGTSGELFF
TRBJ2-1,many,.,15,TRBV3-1,TGTGCCAGCAGTCCCGTCCTGGGCTCCTACAATGAGCAGTTCTTC,CASSPVLGSYNEQFF
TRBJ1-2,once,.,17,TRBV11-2,TGTGCCAGCAGCTTCGGGGGGGTTTCCCCTGCAAACTATGGCTACACCTTC,CASSFGGVSPANYGYTF
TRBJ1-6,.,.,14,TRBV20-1,TGCAGTGCTAGGGTCCCGGGGGGTAATTCACCCCTCCACTTT,CSARVPGGNSPLHF
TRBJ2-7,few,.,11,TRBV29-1,TGCAGCGTTGAACTATGGCGCGAGCAGTACTTC,CSVELWREQYF
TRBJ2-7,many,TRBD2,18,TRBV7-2,TGTGCCAGCAGCTCAACGGGACTAGCGGGCCTAACTTCCTACGAGCAGTACTTC,CASSSTGLAGLTSYEQYF
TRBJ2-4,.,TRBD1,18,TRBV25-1,TGTGCCAGCAGTGCCCGAACCGCCTCGACAGGGGGTAGATACATTCAGTACTTC,CASSARTASTGGRYIQYF
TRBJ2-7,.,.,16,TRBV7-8,TGTGCCAGCAGCTTTTCGTTGGACTTAAACTCCTACGAGCAGTACTTC,CASSFSLDLNSYEQYF
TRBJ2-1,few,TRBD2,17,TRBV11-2,TGTGCCAGCAGCCAAACACCCGGGACTAGTTTTGGCAATGAGCAGTTCTTC,CASSQTPGTSFGNEQFF
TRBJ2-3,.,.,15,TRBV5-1,TGCGCCAGCAGCTTGGGTTCGCCCGCCACAGATACGCAGTATTTT,CASSLGSPATDTQYF
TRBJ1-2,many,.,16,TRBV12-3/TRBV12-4,TGTGCCAGCAGTTTGGTGATCGGGGATTATAACTATGGCTACACCTTC,CASSLVIGDYNYGYTF
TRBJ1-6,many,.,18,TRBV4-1,TGCGCCAGCAGCCAAGATTCCTCTCTAGGACAGTATAATTCACCCCTCCACTTT,CASSQDSSLGQYNSPLHF
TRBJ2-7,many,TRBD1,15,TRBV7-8,TGTGCCAGCAGCCCCCACGACAGGGCCATCTACGAGCAGTACTTC,CASSPHDRAIYEQYF
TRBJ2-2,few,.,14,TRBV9,TGTGCCAGCAGCGTTTCGGGAAGGGCCGGGGAGCTGTTTTTT,CASSVSGRAGELFF
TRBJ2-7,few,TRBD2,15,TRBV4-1,TGCGCCAGCAGCCCCAGGACTAGCGGTTCCTACGAGCAGTACTTC,CASSPRTSGSYEQYF
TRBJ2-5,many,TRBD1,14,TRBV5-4,TGTGCCAGCAGCTATGCGACAGGGGAAGAGACCCAGTACTTC,CASSYATGEETQYF